This T cell receptor beta chain was captured by sequencing in a study of cytomegalovirus exposure and HLA in healthy donors. On the study more broadly: Earlier results showed roughly 120 million unique TCR beta sequences derived from about 179 million T cells.

This clone appeared a few times. The antigen remains undetermined. PCR was performed using 60 Vbeta and 13 Jbeta primers. Produced via immunoSEQ multiplex PCR; TCRdb's table is partial and in-frame only. Seen here are about 170,000 clones, about 69% observed once, and the top ten hold around 2.3%. Findings of the study overall: Later work associated roughly 15,000 TCR beta sequences with HLA alleles at 0.05 false discovery rate. Listed as cytomegalovirus-associated were over 150 TCR beta chains.

Healthy bone marrow donors made up the donors. Sequences were obtained from PBMCs. The source is a human donor in good health.

The CDR3: CASSVSGGAQYEQYF. As DNA, the CDR3 is TGTGCCAGCAGCGTAAGCGGGGGGGCCCAATACGAGCAGTACTTC. This chain links TRBV7-3 with TRBJ2-7; 10 bases fit TRBD2. The length of the CDR3 is 15 residues. J gave up 4 bases and V 5 bases, and 8 bases lay outside the gene matches. The germline V gene encodes CDR1 SGHTA and CDR2 FQGTGA. The full variable domain, rest sourced from reference TRBV7-3 and TRBJ2-7, is GAGVSQTPSNKVTEKGKYVELRCDPISGHTALYWYRQSLGQGPEFLIYFQGTGAADDSGLPNDRFFAVRPEGSVSTLKIQRTERGDSAVYLCASSVSGGAQYEQYFGPGTRLTVT.